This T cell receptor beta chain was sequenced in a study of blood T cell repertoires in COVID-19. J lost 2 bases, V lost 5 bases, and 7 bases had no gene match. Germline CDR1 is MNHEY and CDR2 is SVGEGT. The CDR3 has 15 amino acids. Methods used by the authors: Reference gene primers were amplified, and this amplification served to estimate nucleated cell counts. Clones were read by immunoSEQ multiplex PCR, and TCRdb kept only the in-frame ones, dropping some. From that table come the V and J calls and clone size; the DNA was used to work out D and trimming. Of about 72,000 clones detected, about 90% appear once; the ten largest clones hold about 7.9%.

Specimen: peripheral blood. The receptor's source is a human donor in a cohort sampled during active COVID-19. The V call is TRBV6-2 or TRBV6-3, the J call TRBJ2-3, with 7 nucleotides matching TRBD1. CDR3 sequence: CASSPGTAPTDTQYF. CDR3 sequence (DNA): TGTGCCAGCAGTCCCGGGACAGCGCCCACAGATACGCAGTATTTT.